This entry lists 28 T cell receptor beta chains sequenced from one sample in a study of shared clonotypes between healthy human individuals. As defined, naive CD8 cells were CD45RO-negative and positively selected for CCR7, with terminally differentiated effector memory CD45RA+ cells excluded. Some clones are missing from TCRdb's copy, which holds only in-frame ones; the method was immunoSEQ multiplex PCR. The sample contains approximately 600,000 clones, approximately 95% of which appear only once. Sequenced material: naive CD8+ T cells sorted from blood. Receptors originate from a woman aged 25 to 39 in good health.

This clone was recorded once. The J gene is TRBJ1-5, the V gene TRBV15, with a possible D match to TRBD1 (5 bases). V lost 5 bases to trimming and J lost 7 bases, with 12 bases between them. Germline CDR1 LNHNV, CDR2 YYDKDF (reference sequence). The CDR3 has 13 amino acids. The CDR3 region is CATSDQGGQPQHF. The CDR3 DNA follows: TGTGCCACCAGCGACCAGGGAGGGCAGCCCCAGCATTTT. Variable domain in full (rest from reference TRBV15 and TRBJ1-5): DAMVIQNPRYQVTQFGKPVTLSCSQTLNHNVMYWYQQKSSQAPKLLFHYYDKDFNNEADTPDNFQSRRPNTSFCFLDIRSPGLGDTAMYLCATSDQGGQPQHFGDGTRLSIL.

The rearrangement uses TRBV5-1 and TRBJ2-7; the D call may be TRBD1 or TRBD2 (5 bases each). V lost 4 bases and J lost 4, with 18 bases in between. CDR1 SGHRS and CDR2 YFSETQ come from the germline V gene. The length of the CDR3 is 15 residues. The CDR3 sequence: CASSLSWQGVYEQYF. The CDR3 DNA reads TGCGCCAGCAGCCTGTCTTGGCAGGGAGTATACGAGCAGTACTTC.

The rearrangement links TRBV6-5 to TRBJ2-1; D ambiguous. Trimming removed 5 bases at V and 4 bases at J, with 15 bases between. CDR1 and CDR2 (germline): MNHEY, SVGAGI. The CDR3 runs 15 residues. CDR3 bases: TGTGCCAGCAGTGGTCCCGAGTGGGGTTACAATGAGCAGTTCTTC. Its translation: CASSGPEWGYNEQFF.

The chain carries TRBV11-2 and TRBJ2-1; D might be TRBD2 (5 bases). The CDR3 is 16 residues long. The germline V gene encodes CDR1 SGHAT and CDR2 FQNNGV. Trimming removed 5 bases at V and 6 bases at J, with 20 bases between. The CDR3: CASSHMPGSLPNEQFF. CDR3 nucleotides: TGTGCCAGCAGCCATATGCCGGGAAGCCTCCCCAATGAGCAGTTCTTC.

This chain connects TRBV28 to TRBJ2-1; no definite D call. Trimming left V 5 bases short and J 8 bases short, with 16 bases between. The CDR3 runs 14 residues. The germline V gene encodes CDR1 MDHEN and CDR2 SYDVKM. The CDR3 spells CASSLPTLTYEQFF. CDR3 DNA sequence: TGTGCCAGCAGTCTCCCGACCCTTACCTATGAGCAGTTCTTC.

This clone showed up just once. The chain joins TRBV27 to TRBJ2-3; 12 bases match TRBD2. In germline, CDR1 is MNHEY, CDR2 SMNVEV (reference sequence). The CDR3 spans 15 residues. V lost 6 bases to trimming and J lost 3 bases; unmatched junction nucleotides: 4. The CDR3 DNA follows: TGTGCCAGCAGACTAGCGGGAGGTCTAACAGATACGCAGTATTTT. It specifies CASRLAGGLTDTQYF.

V and J are TRBV9 and TRBJ2-2; TRBD1 aligns across 8 bases. The CDR3 runs 17 residues. Germline V CDR1 and CDR2: SGDLS, YYNGEE. With 4 bases clipped from V and 4 bases from J, the junction kept 12 bases outside the gene matches. This chain's CDR3 is CASSPTGDRPSTGELFF. DNA of the CDR3: TGTGCCAGCAGCCCGACAGGGGACAGGCCCTCCACCGGGGAGCTGTTTTTT.

The chain has TRBV28 and TRBJ2-4; unclear D gene. CDR1 is MDHEN, CDR2 SYDVKM, per germline. The length of the CDR3 is 15 residues. V shed 4 bases and J shed 0 bases, with 10 bases lying between them. The CDR3 coding sequence is TGTGCCAGCAGTTATCCCCAACTAGCCAAAAACATTCAGTACTTC. Amino acid sequence: CASSYPQLAKNIQYF.

The count of this clone is one. The V call is TRBV4-1, the J call TRBJ1-1; D gene ambiguous. V was shortened by 4 bases and J by 1 base, with 10 bases between the two germline ends. Looked up from germline, CDR1 is MGHRA and CDR2 is YSYEKL. This CDR3 spans 14 amino acids. CDR3 protein: CASSPGRRNTEAFF. In DNA, the CDR3 is TGCGCCAGCAGCCCCGGTAGAAGGAACACTGAAGCTTTCTTT.

The CDR3 protein is CASSLGGRGSGQFF. The CDR3 coding sequence is TGTGCCAGCAGTTTAGGGGGGCGCGGATCAGGGCAGTTCTTC. This sequence joins TRBV27 and TRBJ2-1; D is possibly TRBD1 or TRBD2 (6 bases each). In germline, CDR1 is MNHEY, CDR2 SMNVEV (reference sequence). Trimming left V 2 bases short and J 12 bases short, with 17 bases between. The CDR3 has 14 amino acids.

The chain has TRBV2 and TRBJ1-6; D gene unclear. Between the trimmed V and J ends, which lost 0 bases and 10 bases, there was a span of 10 bases. This CDR3 has 14 amino acids. Germline CDR1 reads SNHLY; CDR2 reads FYNNEI. The CDR3 region has the DNA TGTGCCAGCAGTGAAGCGCTTTTATCCTCACCCCTCCACTTT. Its protein product is CASSEALLSSPLHF.

The chain uses TRBV5-1 and TRBJ2-5, with D perhaps matching TRBD2 (6 bases). The V end was cut by 8 bases, the J end by 5 bases, with 19 bases between. The CDR3 spans 14 residues. The V gene's germline CDR1 is SGHRS and CDR2 YFSETQ. The DNA of the CDR3 is TGCGCCAGTCGAAATAACTACGGAGGGGAGACCCAGTACTTC. Its protein product is CASRNNYGGETQYF. The entire variable domain, with the rest obtained from reference TRBV5-1 and TRBJ2-5, is as follows: KAGVTQTPRYLIKTRGQQVTLSCSPISGHRSVSWYQQTPGQGLQFLFEYFSETQRNKGNFPGRFSGRQFSNSRSEMNVSTLELGDSALYLCASRNNYGGETQYFGPGTRLLVL.

The rearrangement joins TRBV4-1 to TRBJ2-1; 8 positions match TRBD2. The ends lost 1 base at V and 12 bases at J; junction bases unmatched: 8. The CDR3 extends over 14 amino acids. Germline V gene lookup returns CDR1 MGHRA and CDR2 YSYEKL. The CDR3 loop is CASSQVILADGQFF. CDR3 DNA sequence: TGCGCCAGCAGCCAAGTAATACTAGCGGACGGGCAGTTCTTC.

The genes are TRBV27 and TRBJ1-5, with 7 positions matching TRBD1. V lost 4 bases and J lost 6; bases outside the gene matches: 12. There are 16 residues in the CDR3. The germline CDR1 and CDR2 sequences are MNHEY and SMNVEV (reference sequence). In DNA form, the CDR3 reads TGTGCCAGCAGTTCCCTAACTCGGACAGGAGTTCAGCCCCAGCATTTT. It encodes CASSSLTRTGVQPQHF.

As regards this clone: In the same sample, other DNA sequences code for this CDR3. CDR3 DNA sequence: TGTGCCAGCGGGCTCGGCAACACCATATATTTT. This sequence encodes CASGLGNTIYF. The chain recombines TRBV7-6 with TRBJ1-3; no clear D. The CDR3 spans 11 residues. V lost 8 bases and J 7 bases, leaving 9 bases between the germline ends. Germline assignment: CDR1 SGHVS and CDR2 FNYEAQ.

With respect to this clone: Distinct nucleotide sequences in the sample also encode this CDR3. The rearrangement joins TRBV28 to TRBJ2-7; no clear D. Germline V lookup: CDR1 MDHEN, CDR2 SYDVKM. Deletions cut 6 bases from V and 0 bases from J, with 12 bases between. CDR3 length: 14 amino acids. CDR3 sequence reads: CASRPGPSSYEQYF. CDR3 bases: TGTGCCAGCAGGCCCGGACCGTCCTCCTACGAGCAGTACTTC.

This chain connects TRBV2 to TRBJ1-2; D is perhaps TRBD1 (5 bases). The CDR3 length is 12 residues. Germline V CDR1 and CDR2: SNHLY, FYNNEI. Trimming cost V 5 bases and J 11 bases, with 15 bases left between them. In DNA, the CDR3 is TGTGCCAGCAGTCCTGGGGCTGCAGGGTACACCTTC. Translating gives CASSPGAAGYTF.

This clone was seen just once. The genes are TRBV7-9 and TRBJ2-1, with 13 nucleotides matching TRBD2. Germline CDR1 and CDR2: SEHNR and FQNEAQ (reference sequence). The CDR3 extends over 16 amino acids. V shed 5 bases and J 9 bases; nucleotides not matched to a gene: 10. Written as DNA, the CDR3 is TGTGCCAGCAGCCAGACTAGCGGGAGGATTGAGGCTGAGCAGTTCTTC. Encoded protein: CASSQTSGRIEAEQFF. Full variable domain (missing parts from reference TRBV7-9 and TRBJ2-1): DTGVSQNPRHKITKRGQNVTFRCDPISEHNRLYWYRQTLGQGPEFLTYFQNEAQLEKSRLLSDRFSAERPKGSFSTLEIQRTEQGDSAMYLCASSQTSGRIEAEQFFGPGTRLTVL.

This clone was recorded only once. V is TRBV7-9 and J is TRBJ2-5, with 7 bases lining up with TRBD2. This CDR3 has 17 residues. CDR1 is SEHNR, CDR2 FQNEAQ, per germline (reference sequence). With V trimmed by 5 bases and J by 4 bases, 16 bases remained unmatched. CDR3 amino acids: CASSHVGGRGVRETQYF. The DNA of the CDR3 is TGTGCCAGCAGCCACGTGGGGGGGAGAGGTGTACGAGAGACCCAGTACTTC.

The rearrangement joins TRBV5-4 to TRBJ2-7; D is undetermined. Trimming removed 9 bases at V and 2 bases at J, with 15 bases between. CDR1 is SGHNT, CDR2 YYREEE, per germline (reference sequence). The CDR3 consists of 13 residues. The CDR3 region has the DNA TGTGCCATTTCCGACTTAATAGCCTACGAGCAGTACTTC. Protein sequence: CAISDLIAYEQYF.

This clone was recorded only once. J is TRBJ1-5 and V is TRBV27; D is ambiguous. Per the germline V gene, CDR1 is MNHEY and CDR2 is SMNVEV (reference sequence). This CDR3 has 15 residues. The V end lost 10 bases, the J end lost 0 bases, and 16 bases lay between the germline ends. This chain's CDR3 is CAIGLSGNSNQPQHF. CDR3 DNA: TGTGCCATAGGACTGTCTGGGAATAGCAATCAGCCCCAGCATTTT.

The CDR3 bases are TGTGCCAGCCTCCCCGGTGGGGTCACTGAAGCTTTCTTT. This translates into CASLPGGVTEAFF. The chain links TRBV19 to TRBJ1-1; D unresolved. Germline assignment: CDR1 LNHDA and CDR2 SQIVND (reference sequence). The CDR3 spans 13 residues. V gave up 9 bases and J gave up 4 bases, with 15 bases separating them.

This clone showed up just once. This chain uses TRBV19 with TRBJ1-2; a possible D gene is TRBD1 (5 bases). The CDR3 is 14 residues long. Germline V gives CDR1 LNHDA, CDR2 SQIVND (reference sequence). Trimming shortened V by 3 bases and J by 2 bases, and 10 bases separated the two germline ends. For the CDR3, the DNA is TGTGCCAGTAGTATGGCAGGGAGAAACTATGGCTACACCTTC. It translates to CASSMAGRNYGYTF. Filled out from reference TRBV19 and TRBJ1-2, the complete variable domain reads DGGITQSPKYLFRKEGQNVTLSCEQNLNHDAMYWYRQDPGQGLRLIYYSQIVNDFQKGDIAEGYSVSREKKESFPLTVTSAQKNPTAFYLCASSMAGRNYGYTFGSGTRLTVV.

In this sample, this clone turned up once. The chain has TRBV28 and TRBJ2-1; TRBD2 matches at 7 bases. Looked up from germline, CDR1 is MDHEN and CDR2 is SYDVKM. V gave up 6 bases and J gave up 1 base; unmatched junction bases: 15. The CDR3 loop spans 18 amino acids. The CDR3 nucleotides read TGTGCCAGCAGGAGCCGATTTGCTAGCGGACCATCCTACAATGAGCAGTTCTTC. Translating it yields CASRSRFASGPSYNEQFF.

In its sample, this clone was seen once. V usage is TRBV4-1 and J usage is TRBJ2-2, with a tentative D call TRBD1 (6 bases). The CDR3 runs to 15 residues. CDR1 and CDR2 from the germline V gene are MGHRA and YSYEKL. Trimming pared 6 bases from V and 1 base from J, leaving 12 bases between. The CDR3 region is CASRRQTGNTGELFF. CDR3 sequence (DNA): TGCGCCAGCAGGCGACAGACAGGGAACACCGGGGAGCTGTTTTTT.

The V call is TRBV18, the J call TRBJ2-7, with D possibly matching TRBD2 (5 bases). Trimming shortened V by 3 bases and J by 1 base, and 10 bases separated the two germline ends. Germline CDR1 and CDR2: KGHSH and LQKENI. This CDR3 spans 14 amino acids. The CDR3 here is CASSPRTESYEQYF. Here the CDR3 DNA reads TGTGCCAGCTCACCCAGGACTGAATCCTACGAGCAGTACTTC.

The V call is TRBV4-1, the J call TRBJ2-7, with 11 bases matching TRBD2. Germline-derived CDR1 and CDR2 are MGHRA and YSYEKL. The CDR3 has 16 amino acids. V was clipped by 0 bases and J by 3 bases; unmatched bases: 4. CDR3 nucleotide sequence: TGCGCCAGCAGCCAAGAGGGGACTAGCGGTTACTACGAGCAGTACTTC. It specifies CASSQEGTSGYYEQYF.

The chain links TRBV6-5 to TRBJ1-2; unclear D gene. V was shortened by 5 bases and J by 4 bases, with 8 bases between the two germline ends. This CDR3 contains 12 residues. CDR1 and CDR2 (germline): MNHEY, SVGAGI. This CDR3 is CASSPDRYGYTF. As DNA, the CDR3 is TGTGCCAGCAGTCCCGATCGCTATGGCTACACCTTC.